Below, 9 T cell receptor beta chains from the same sample are listed, as sequenced in a study of blood T cell repertoires in COVID-19. Sequencing used immunoSEQ multiplex PCR; TCRdb keeps in-frame clones, though not all of them. This repertoire shows about 240,000 clones, roughly 89% found once; its top ten account for approximately 3.7%. The specimen sequenced was PBMCs or T cells enriched from blood (not recorded which). The origin of the receptors is a woman aged 25 to 39 who had recovered from COVID-19.

This clone occurred once. The chain links TRBV13 to TRBJ1-1; TRBD1 might be the D (6 bases). The CDR3 extends over 12 amino acids. CDR1 is PRHDT and CDR2 is FYEKMQ in the germline V gene (reference sequence). V shed 8 bases and J shed 3 bases, with 10 bases lying between them. The CDR3 sequence: CASSSGDTEAFF. CDR3 nucleotide sequence: TGTGCCAGCTCATCAGGGGACACTGAAGCTTTCTTT.

V and J are TRBV19 and TRBJ1-2; 10 positions match TRBD1. Germline V gives CDR1 LNHDA, CDR2 SQIVND (reference sequence). V dropped 4 bases and J dropped 4; count of bases not matched to a gene: 9. The CDR3 is made up of 16 amino acids. This chain's CDR3 is CASSKRGTGVVYGYTF. CDR3 nucleotides: TGTGCCAGTAGTAAAAGGGGGACAGGGGTCGTCTATGGCTACACCTTC.

About this clone itself: The same CDR3 is also encoded by other DNA sequences in this sample. The chain links TRBV7-2 to TRBJ2-2; 8 nucleotides match TRBD2. Germline V lookup: CDR1 SGHTA, CDR2 FQGNSA. The CDR3 is made up of 16 amino acids. The junction had 8 bases not matched to a gene; V was cut back by 1 base and J by 7 bases. CDR3 sequence reads: CASSLVFGRAGGELFF. In DNA, the CDR3 is TGTGCCAGCAGCTTAGTCTTCGGGAGGGCAGGCGGGGAGCTGTTTTTT.

This rearrangement joins TRBV5-1 to TRBJ2-1; 7 bases map to TRBD1. Unmatched junction bases numbered 7, after V lost 0 bases and J lost 4 bases. Germline assignment: CDR1 SGHRS and CDR2 YFSETQ. The CDR3 has 16 amino acids. CDR3 DNA sequence: TGCGCCAGCAGCTTGGTGACAGGGTTGGGATACAATGAGCAGTTCTTC. Translated: CASSLVTGLGYNEQFF.

The chain recombines TRBV9 with TRBJ2-5; 8 nucleotides align to TRBD1. This CDR3 contains 17 residues. From germline, CDR1 is SGDLS and CDR2 YYNGEE. Losses at the gene ends were 4 bases for V and 5 bases for J; bases not matched to a gene: 16. CDR3 sequence (DNA): TGTGCCAGCAGCTCCCGGACAGGGTTTGGGAAGGGGGAGACCCAGTACTTC. This sequence encodes CASSSRTGFGKGETQYF.

This sequence joins TRBV9 and TRBJ1-1; 8 nucleotides agree with TRBD1. The CDR3 is 14 residues long. J lost 7 bases, V lost 4 bases, and 9 bases had no gene match. The V gene's germline CDR1 is SGDLS and CDR2 YYNGEE. This CDR3 reads CASSPTDRGIEAFF. In DNA, the CDR3 is TGTGCCAGCAGCCCCACCGACAGGGGCATTGAAGCTTTCTTT.

The chain uses TRBV11-2 and TRBJ1-5, with 8 positions matching TRBD1. The CDR3 spans 16 residues. V lost 5 bases, J lost 0 bases, and 6 bases stayed unmatched. Per germline, CDR1 SGHAT and CDR2 FQNNGV. The CDR3 reads CASSPQTGASNQPQHF. The CDR3 nucleotides read TGTGCCAGCAGCCCCCAGACAGGGGCTAGCAATCAGCCCCAGCATTTT.

This sequence joins TRBV7-2 and TRBJ2-5, with TRBD2 matching 9 bases. CDR3 length: 15 residues. The germline CDR1 and CDR2 sequences are SGHTA and FQGNSA. The junction had 10 bases not matched to a gene; V was cut back by 6 bases and J by 5 bases. The CDR3, as DNA: TGTGCCAGCAGGTATAGCGGGGGCGGCCCCGAGACCCAGTACTTC. The encoded protein is CASRYSGGGPETQYF.

The V and J genes are TRBV7-3 and TRBJ2-1; 8 positions match TRBD2. The CDR3 loop spans 15 amino acids. V shed 0 bases and J 6 bases; nucleotides not matched to a gene: 4. CDR1 is SGHTA and CDR2 is FQGTGA in the germline V gene. The CDR3 region has the DNA TGTGCCAGCAGCTTAACCGGGGGGACTAGCAATGAGCAGTTCTTC. This translates into CASSLTGGTSNEQFF.